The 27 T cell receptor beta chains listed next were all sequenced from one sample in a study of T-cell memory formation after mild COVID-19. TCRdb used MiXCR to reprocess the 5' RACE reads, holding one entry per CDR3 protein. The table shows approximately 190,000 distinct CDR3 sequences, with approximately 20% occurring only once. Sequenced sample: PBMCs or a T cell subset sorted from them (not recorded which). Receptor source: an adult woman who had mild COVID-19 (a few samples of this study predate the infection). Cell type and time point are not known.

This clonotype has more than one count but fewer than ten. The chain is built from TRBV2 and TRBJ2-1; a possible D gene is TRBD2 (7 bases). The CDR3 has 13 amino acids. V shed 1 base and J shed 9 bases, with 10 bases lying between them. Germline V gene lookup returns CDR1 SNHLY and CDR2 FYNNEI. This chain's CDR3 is CASSEEGGGEQFF. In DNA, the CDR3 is TGTGCCAGCAGTGAAGAGGGAGGGGGTGAGCAGTTCTTC.

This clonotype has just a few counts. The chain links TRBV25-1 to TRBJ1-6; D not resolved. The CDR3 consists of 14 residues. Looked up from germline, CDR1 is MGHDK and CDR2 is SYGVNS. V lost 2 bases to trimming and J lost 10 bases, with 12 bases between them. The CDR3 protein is CASSEPRERSPLHF. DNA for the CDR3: TGTGCCAGCAGTGAACCCCGGGAGCGCTCACCCCTCCACTTT.

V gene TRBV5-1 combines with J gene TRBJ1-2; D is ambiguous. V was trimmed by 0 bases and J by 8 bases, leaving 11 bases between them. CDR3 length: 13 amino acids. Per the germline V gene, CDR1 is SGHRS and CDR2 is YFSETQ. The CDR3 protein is CASSLGGGGGYTF. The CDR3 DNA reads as TGCGCCAGCAGCTTGGGCGGAGGCGGCGGCTACACCTTC.

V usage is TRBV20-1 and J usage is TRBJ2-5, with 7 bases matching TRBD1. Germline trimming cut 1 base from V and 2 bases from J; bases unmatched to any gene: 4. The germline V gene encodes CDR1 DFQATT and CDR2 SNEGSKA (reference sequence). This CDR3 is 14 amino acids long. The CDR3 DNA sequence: TGCAGTGCTAGAGCTCCGGGACAGCAAGAGACCCAGTACTTC. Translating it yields CSARAPGQQETQYF.

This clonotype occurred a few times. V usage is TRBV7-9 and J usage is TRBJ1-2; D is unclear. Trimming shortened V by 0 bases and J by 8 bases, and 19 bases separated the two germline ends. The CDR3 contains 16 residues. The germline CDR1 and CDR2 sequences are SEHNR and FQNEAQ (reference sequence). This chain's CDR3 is CASSLALVPGDRGYTF. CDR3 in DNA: TGTGCCAGCAGCTTAGCGCTGGTTCCCGGGGATCGGGGCTACACCTTC. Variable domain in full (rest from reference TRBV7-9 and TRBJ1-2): DTGVSQNPRHKITKRGQNVTFRCDPISEHNRLYWYRQTLGQGPEFLTYFQNEAQLEKSRLLSDRFSAERPKGSFSTLEIQRTEQGDSAMYLCASSLALVPGDRGYTFGSGTRLTVV.

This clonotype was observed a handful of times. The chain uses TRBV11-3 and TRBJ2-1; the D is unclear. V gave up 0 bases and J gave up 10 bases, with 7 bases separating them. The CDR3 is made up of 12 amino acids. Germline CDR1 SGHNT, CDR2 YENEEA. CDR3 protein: CASSLDTREQFF. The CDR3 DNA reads TGTGCCAGCAGCTTAGATACCCGCGAGCAGTTCTTC.

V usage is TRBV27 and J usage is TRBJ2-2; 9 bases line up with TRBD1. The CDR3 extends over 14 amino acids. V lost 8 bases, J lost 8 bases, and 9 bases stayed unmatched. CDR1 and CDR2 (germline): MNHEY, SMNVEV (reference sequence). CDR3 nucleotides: TGTGCCAGCTCCTACAGGGGGCGGGATGGGGAGCTGTTTTTT. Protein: CASSYRGRDGELFF.

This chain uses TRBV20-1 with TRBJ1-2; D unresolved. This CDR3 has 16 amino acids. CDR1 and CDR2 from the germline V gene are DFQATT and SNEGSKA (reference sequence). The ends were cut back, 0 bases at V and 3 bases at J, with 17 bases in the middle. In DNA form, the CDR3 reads TGCAGTGCTAGAGATCGCCCATGGCAGGAGGACTATGGCTACACCTTC. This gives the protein CSARDRPWQEDYGYTF.

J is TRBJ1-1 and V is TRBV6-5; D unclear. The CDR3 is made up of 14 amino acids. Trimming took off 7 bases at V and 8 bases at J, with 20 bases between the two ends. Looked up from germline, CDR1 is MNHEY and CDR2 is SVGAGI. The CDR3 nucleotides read TGTGCCAGCACCCGCGGAGCCCCGTTGGGAGAAGCTTTCTTT. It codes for CASTRGAPLGEAFF.

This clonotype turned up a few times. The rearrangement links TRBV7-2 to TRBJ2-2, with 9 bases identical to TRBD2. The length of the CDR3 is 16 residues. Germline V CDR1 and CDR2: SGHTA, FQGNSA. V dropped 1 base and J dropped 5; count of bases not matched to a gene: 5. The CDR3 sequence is CASSLDAGGRTGELFF. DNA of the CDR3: TGTGCCAGCAGCTTAGACGCGGGAGGGCGGACCGGGGAGCTGTTTTTT.

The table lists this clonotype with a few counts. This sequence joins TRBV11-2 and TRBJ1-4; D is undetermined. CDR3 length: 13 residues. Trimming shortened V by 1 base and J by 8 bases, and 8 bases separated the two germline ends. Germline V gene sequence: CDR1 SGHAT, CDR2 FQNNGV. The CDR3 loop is CASSLGFGEKLFF. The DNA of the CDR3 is TGTGCCAGCAGCTTAGGTTTCGGAGAAAAACTGTTTTTT.

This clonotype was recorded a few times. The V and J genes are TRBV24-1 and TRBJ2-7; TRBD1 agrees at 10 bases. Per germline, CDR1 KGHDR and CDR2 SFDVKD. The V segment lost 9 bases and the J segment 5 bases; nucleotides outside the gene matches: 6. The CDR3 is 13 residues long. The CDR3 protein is CATGPGTGDEQYF. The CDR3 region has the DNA TGTGCCACCGGACCTGGGACAGGGGACGAGCAGTACTTC.

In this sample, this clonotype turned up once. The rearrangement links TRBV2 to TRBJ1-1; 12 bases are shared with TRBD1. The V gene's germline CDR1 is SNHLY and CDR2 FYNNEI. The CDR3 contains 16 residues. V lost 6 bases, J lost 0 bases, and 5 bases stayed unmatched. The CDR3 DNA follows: TGTGCCAGCAGGGGACAGGGGGCCCTTATGAACACTGAAGCTTTCTTT. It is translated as CASRGQGALMNTEAFF.

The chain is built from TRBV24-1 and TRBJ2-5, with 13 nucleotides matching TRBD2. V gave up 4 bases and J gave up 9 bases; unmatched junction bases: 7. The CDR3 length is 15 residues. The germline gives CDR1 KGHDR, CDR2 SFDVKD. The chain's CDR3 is CATSELGLAGWSQYF. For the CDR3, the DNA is TGTGCCACCAGTGAATTGGGACTAGCGGGATGGTCCCAGTACTTC.

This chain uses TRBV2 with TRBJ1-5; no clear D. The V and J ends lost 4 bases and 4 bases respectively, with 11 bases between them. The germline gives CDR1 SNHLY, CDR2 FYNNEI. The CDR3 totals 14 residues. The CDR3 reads CASSVEGGNQPQHF. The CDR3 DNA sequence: TGTGCCAGCAGTGTAGAGGGAGGTAATCAGCCCCAGCATTTT.

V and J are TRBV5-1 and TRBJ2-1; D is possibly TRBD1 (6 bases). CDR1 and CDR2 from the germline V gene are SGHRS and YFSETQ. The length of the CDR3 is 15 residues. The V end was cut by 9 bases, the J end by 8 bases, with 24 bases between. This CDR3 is CATRRGIRSYDEQFF. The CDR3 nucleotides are TGCGCCACCAGAAGGGGGATTCGATCGTACGATGAGCAGTTCTTC.

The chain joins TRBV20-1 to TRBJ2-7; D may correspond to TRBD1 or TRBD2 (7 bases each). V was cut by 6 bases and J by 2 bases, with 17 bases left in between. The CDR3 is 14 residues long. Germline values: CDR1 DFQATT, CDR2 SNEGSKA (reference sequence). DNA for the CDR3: TGCAGTGCAGCGAGGGGGCTAGCGGCCTACGAGCAGTACTTC. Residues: CSAARGLAAYEQYF.

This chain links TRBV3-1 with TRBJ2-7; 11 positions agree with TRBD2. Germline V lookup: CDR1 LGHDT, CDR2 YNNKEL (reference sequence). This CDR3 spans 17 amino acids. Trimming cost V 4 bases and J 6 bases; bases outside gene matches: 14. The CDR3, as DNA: TGTGCCAGCAGCCCGACTAGCGGGGCGGGGAATCTCGGCGAGCAGTACTTC. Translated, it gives CASSPTSGAGNLGEQYF.

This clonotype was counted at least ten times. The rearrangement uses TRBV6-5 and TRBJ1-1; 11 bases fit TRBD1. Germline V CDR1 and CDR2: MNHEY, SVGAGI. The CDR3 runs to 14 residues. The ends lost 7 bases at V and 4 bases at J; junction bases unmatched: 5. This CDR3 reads CASTGTGGGTEAFF. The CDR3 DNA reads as TGTGCCAGCACCGGGACAGGGGGTGGCACTGAAGCTTTCTTT.

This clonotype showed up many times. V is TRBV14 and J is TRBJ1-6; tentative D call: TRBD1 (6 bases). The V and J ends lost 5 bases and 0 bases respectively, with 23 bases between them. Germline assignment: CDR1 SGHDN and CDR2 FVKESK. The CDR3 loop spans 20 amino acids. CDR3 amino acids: CASSSSRDIFLSSYNSPLHF. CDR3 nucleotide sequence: TGTGCCAGCAGCTCGAGCCGGGACATATTCTTGAGCTCCTATAATTCACCCCTCCACTTT.

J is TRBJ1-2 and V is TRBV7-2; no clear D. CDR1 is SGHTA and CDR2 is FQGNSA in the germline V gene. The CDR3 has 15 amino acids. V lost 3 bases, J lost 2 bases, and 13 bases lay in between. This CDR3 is CASSLANLLNYGYTF. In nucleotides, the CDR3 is TGTGCCAGCAGCTTGGCCAATTTACTCAACTATGGCTACACCTTC.

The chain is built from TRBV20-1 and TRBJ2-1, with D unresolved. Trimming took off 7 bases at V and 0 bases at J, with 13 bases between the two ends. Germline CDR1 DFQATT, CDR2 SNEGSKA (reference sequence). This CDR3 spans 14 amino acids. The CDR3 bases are TGCAGTGGGCTGGGGATAAGCTCCTACAATGAGCAGTTCTTC. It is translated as CSGLGISSYNEQFF.

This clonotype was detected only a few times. For the CDR3, the DNA is TGTGCCAGCAGTCCACAGGGGTTAGATGAGCAGTTCTTC. This translates into CASSPQGLDEQFF. The genes are TRBV2 and TRBJ2-1, with TRBD1 matching 7 bases. Germline V lookup: CDR1 SNHLY, CDR2 FYNNEI. The CDR3 has 13 amino acids. V gave up 5 bases and J gave up 8 bases; unmatched junction bases: 6.

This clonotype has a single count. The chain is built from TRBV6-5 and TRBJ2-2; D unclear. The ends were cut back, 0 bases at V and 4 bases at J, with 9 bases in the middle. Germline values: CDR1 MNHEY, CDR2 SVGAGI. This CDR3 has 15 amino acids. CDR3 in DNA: TGTGCCAGCAGTTACTCTGCCAGGCCCACCGGGGAGCTGTTTTTT. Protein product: CASSYSARPTGELFF.

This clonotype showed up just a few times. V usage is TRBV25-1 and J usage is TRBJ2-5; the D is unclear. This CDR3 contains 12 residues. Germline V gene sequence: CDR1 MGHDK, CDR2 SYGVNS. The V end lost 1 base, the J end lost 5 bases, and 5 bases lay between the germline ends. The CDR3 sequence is CASSEFRETQYF. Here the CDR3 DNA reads TGTGCCAGCAGTGAATTCCGGGAGACCCAGTACTTC.

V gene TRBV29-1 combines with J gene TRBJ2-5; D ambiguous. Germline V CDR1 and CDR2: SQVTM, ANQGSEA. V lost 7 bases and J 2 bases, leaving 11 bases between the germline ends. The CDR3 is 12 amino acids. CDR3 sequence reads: CSGRRSQETQYF. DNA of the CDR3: TGCAGCGGACGTAGGAGTCAAGAGACCCAGTACTTC.

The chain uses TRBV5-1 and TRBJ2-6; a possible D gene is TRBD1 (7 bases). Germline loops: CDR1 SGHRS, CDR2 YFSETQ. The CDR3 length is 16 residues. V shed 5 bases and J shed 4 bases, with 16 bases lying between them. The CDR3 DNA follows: TGCGCCAGCAGGGAGGGGGCGTCTTCCGGGGCCAACGTCCTGACTTTC. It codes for CASREGASSGANVLTF.